The 20 T cell receptor beta chains below were found in one sample sequenced in a study of T cell responses to AZD1222 COVID-19 vaccine. Some clones are missing from TCRdb's copy, which holds only in-frame ones; the method was immunoSEQ multiplex PCR. Of some 120,000 clones in the sample, more than 85% are singletons; the top ten hold 7.5%. The starting material was peripheral blood, obtained on day 0 of AZD1222 vaccination. The receptors derive from an adult in good health.

This chain joins TRBV12-3 or TRBV12-4 and TRBJ1-2; D gene uncertain. The CDR3 is made up of 13 amino acids. Between the trimmed V and J ends, which lost 7 bases and 6 bases, there was a span of 15 bases. CDR3 region: CASTLSGLHGYTF. Here the CDR3 DNA reads TGTGCCAGCACTCTCTCGGGTCTTCATGGCTACACCTTC.

The chain combines TRBV7-8 with TRBJ2-7, with 7 bases matching TRBD2. With V trimmed by 7 bases and J by 2 bases, 20 bases remained unmatched. Germline CDR1 is SGHVS and CDR2 is FQNEAQ. The CDR3 consists of 18 residues. Here the CDR3 DNA reads TGTGCCAGCACCCCCAAGGATAGCGGGCCAACAAGGACCTACGAGCAGTACTTC. Amino acid sequence: CASTPKDSGPTRTYEQYF.

J is TRBJ2-7 and V is TRBV27, with D possibly being TRBD1 or TRBD2 (5 bases each). The V gene's germline CDR1 is MNHEY and CDR2 SMNVEV (reference sequence). The CDR3 is 13 residues long. V was clipped by 7 bases and J by 3 bases, with 13 bases between them. The CDR3 DNA reads as TGTGCCAGCAAACGGGACGCAGGCTACGAGCAGTACTTC. Translation gives CASKRDAGYEQYF.

The chain's CDR3 is CASSPTDRGGAQYF. CDR3 in DNA: TGTGCCAGCAGCCCCACCGATAGGGGAGGTGCGCAGTATTTT. The gene calls are TRBV11-1 and TRBJ2-3; maybe TRBD2 (6 bases). Trimming shortened V by 5 bases and J by 10 bases, and 19 bases separated the two germline ends. CDR3 length equals 14 residues. Germline CDR1 is SGHAT and CDR2 is FQDESV (reference sequence).

The CDR3 protein is CASSSPDSLSYNEQFF. The CDR3 DNA sequence: TGTGCCAGCAGTTCGCCCGACTCGTTATCCTACAATGAGCAGTTCTTC. The rearrangement joins TRBV27 to TRBJ2-1, with D unclear. V shed 4 bases and J shed 1 base, with 14 bases lying between them. The CDR3 has 16 residues. Germline CDR1 is MNHEY and CDR2 is SMNVEV (reference sequence).

This clone came up once. The chain carries TRBV28 and TRBJ2-7, with 13 bases fitting TRBD2. The CDR3 runs 15 residues. The germline gives CDR1 MDHEN, CDR2 SYDVKM. V dropped 6 bases and J dropped 2; count of bases not matched to a gene: 4. The CDR3 DNA reads as TGTGCCAGCAGGGTAGGACTAGCGGGGGCCTACGAGCAGTACTTC. Encoded protein: CASRVGLAGAYEQYF.

The chain uses TRBV6-2 or TRBV6-3 and TRBJ2-7, with 11 bases lining up with TRBD1. Germline CDR1 and CDR2: MNHEY and SVGEGT. CDR3 size: 15 residues. The ends lost 5 bases at V and 2 bases at J; junction bases unmatched: 5. CDR3 region: CASSRLGQGAYEQYF. CDR3 coding DNA: TGTGCCAGCAGTCGCTTGGGACAGGGGGCCTACGAGCAGTACTTC.

The rearrangement joins TRBV9 to TRBJ1-4, with a weak D call TRBD1 (5 bases). The CDR3 extends over 13 amino acids. V lost 2 bases to trimming and J lost 10 bases, with 12 bases between them. CDR1 and CDR2 from the germline V gene are SGDLS and YYNGEE. CDR3 bases: TGTGCCAGCAGCGTCGGGGCGGAGGGAAAACTGTTTTTT. Translating it yields CASSVGAEGKLFF.

This chain connects TRBV5-6 to TRBJ2-7; TRBD1 matches 9 bases. The germline V gene encodes CDR1 SGHDT and CDR2 YYEEEE. The CDR3 loop spans 15 amino acids. Unmatched junction bases numbered 8, after V lost 0 bases and J lost 7 bases. The CDR3 DNA sequence: TGTGCCAGCAGCTTGGTTGAGGGACAGGGTGTTGAGCAGTACTTC. This encodes CASSLVEGQGVEQYF.

The chain has TRBV6-5 and TRBJ1-5; D may be TRBD1 (5 bases). With 4 bases removed from V and 5 bases from J, the gap between germline ends came to 9 bases. CDR1 and CDR2 from the germline V gene are MNHEY and SVGAGI. CDR3 length: 13 amino acids. The CDR3 nucleotides read TGTGCCAGCAGTTCTTGGGGGGATCAGCCCCAGCATTTT. Translation gives CASSSWGDQPQHF.

This rearrangement joins TRBV14 to TRBJ1-2; D is possibly TRBD1 (6 bases). In germline, CDR1 is SGHDN, CDR2 FVKESK. The CDR3 is 16 amino acids. The V end was cut by 1 base, the J end by 3 bases, with 15 bases between. The CDR3 spells CASSQGGTPIYYGYTF. DNA of the CDR3: TGTGCCAGCAGCCAAGGAGGGACACCGATATACTATGGCTACACCTTC. Full variable domain (remainder filled in from reference TRBV14 and TRBJ1-2): EAGVTQFPSHSVIEKGQTVTLRCDPISGHDNLYWYRRVMGKEIKFLLHFVKESKQDESGMPNNRFLAERTGGTYSTLKVQPAELEDSGVYFCASSQGGTPIYYGYTFGSGTRLTVV.

This sequence joins TRBV7-2 and TRBJ1-1; 10 bases are a match to TRBD1. Germline values: CDR1 SGHTA, CDR2 FQGNSA. The CDR3 consists of 17 residues. Trimming removed 8 bases from V and 7 bases from J; junction bases left unmatched: 19. The DNA for the CDR3 is TGTGCCAGCGCCCCGGTCCGACAGGGGGCGTTTGTTAGTGAAGCTTTCTTT. It yields the protein CASAPVRQGAFVSEAFF.

V gene TRBV7-2 combines with J gene TRBJ1-1; D unclear. Trimming shortened V by 1 base and J by 5 bases, and 17 bases separated the two germline ends. This CDR3 is built from 16 residues. Germline V lookup: CDR1 SGHTA, CDR2 FQGNSA. The DNA for the CDR3 is TGTGCCAGCAGCTTAGTTAGTGTAGGAACGGTAACTGAAGCTTTCTTT. It yields the protein CASSLVSVGTVTEAFF.

The chain is built from TRBV9 and TRBJ1-4, with D unclear. The V end was cut by 3 bases, the J end by 8 bases, with 14 bases between. CDR1 and CDR2 (germline): SGDLS, YYNGEE. The CDR3 loop spans 14 amino acids. CDR3 bases: TGTGCCAGCAGCGCCGGGGAGAGTCGGGAAAAACTGTTTTTT. It yields the protein CASSAGESREKLFF.

The genes are TRBV6-2 or TRBV6-3 and TRBJ2-3; weak D call: TRBD1 (5 bases). The CDR3 contains 13 residues. Germline lookup yields CDR1 MNHEY and CDR2 SVGEGT. The V end lost 5 bases, the J end lost 5 bases, and 11 bases lay between the germline ends. The CDR3 loop is CASSGVQGDTQYF. CDR3 DNA sequence: TGTGCCAGCAGTGGGGTCCAGGGAGATACGCAGTATTTT.

This chain connects TRBV2 to TRBJ1-4; D unresolved. The germline V and J ends were trimmed by 3 bases and 8 bases, with 13 bases remaining between them. The CDR3 is 14 amino acids. Germline V gene lookup returns CDR1 SNHLY and CDR2 FYNNEI. CDR3 in amino acids: CASSEASAGEKLFF. As DNA, the CDR3 is TGTGCCAGCAGTGAGGCCTCAGCGGGGGAAAAACTGTTTTTT.

This clone appeared a few times. The rearrangement links TRBV19 to TRBJ1-1; D uncertain. V was cut by 5 bases and J by 0 bases, with 7 bases left in between. The CDR3 is 13 amino acids. CDR1 is LNHDA and CDR2 is SQIVND in the germline V gene (reference sequence). The CDR3, as DNA: TGTGCCAGTAGTTTGACCGTGAACACTGAAGCTTTCTTT. Protein sequence: CASSLTVNTEAFF.

This clone is a singleton in its sample. J is TRBJ2-1 and V is TRBV2, with D perhaps TRBD1 (6 bases). V shed 8 bases and J shed 4 bases, with 24 bases lying between them. Germline V gene lookup returns CDR1 SNHLY and CDR2 FYNNEI. This CDR3 has 17 residues. CDR3 protein: CASGWKQGSPDYNEQFF. The CDR3, as DNA: TGTGCCAGCGGATGGAAACAGGGAAGTCCTGATTACAATGAGCAGTTCTTC.

The rearrangement links TRBV6-2 or TRBV6-3 to TRBJ1-1; D remains ambiguous. The germline CDR1 and CDR2 sequences are MNHEY and SVGEGT. V lost 6 bases, J lost 5 bases, and 19 bases lay in between. The CDR3 sequence is 15 residues long. The CDR3 nucleotides read TGTGCCAGCAGGTACCTGGGAGATTGGGAGACTGAAGCTTTCTTT. Translation: CASRYLGDWETEAFF.

The rearrangement links TRBV12-3 or TRBV12-4 to TRBJ2-7; D ambiguous. The V end lost 6 bases, the J end lost 3 bases, and 12 bases lay between the germline ends. The CDR3 has 13 amino acids. The CDR3 reads CASSPAGIYEQYF. The CDR3 DNA sequence: TGTGCCAGCAGCCCCGCCGGCATCTACGAGCAGTACTTC.